The entry that follows covers one T cell receptor (beta chain) sequence. The CDR3 extends over 16 amino acids. CDR1 is SGHNT and CDR2 is YENEEA in the germline V gene. J was trimmed by 7 bases and V by 2 bases; bases with no gene match: 10. This record comes from a study of control samples from healthy donors and cancer patients. Sequenced by immunoSEQ multiplex PCR; TCRdb stores in-frame clones only, minus some. The sample records over 150,000 clones, approximately 94% being singletons. The chain employs TRBV11-3 and TRBJ2-1; 8 nucleotides agree with TRBD1. This receptor was taken from a woman aged 18 to 35 in good health. Source material: blood. DNA for the CDR3: TGTGCCAGCAGCTTAAGTTTCGGACAGGGCCGGAATGAGCAGTTCTTC. Its protein product is CASSLSFGQGRNEQFF.